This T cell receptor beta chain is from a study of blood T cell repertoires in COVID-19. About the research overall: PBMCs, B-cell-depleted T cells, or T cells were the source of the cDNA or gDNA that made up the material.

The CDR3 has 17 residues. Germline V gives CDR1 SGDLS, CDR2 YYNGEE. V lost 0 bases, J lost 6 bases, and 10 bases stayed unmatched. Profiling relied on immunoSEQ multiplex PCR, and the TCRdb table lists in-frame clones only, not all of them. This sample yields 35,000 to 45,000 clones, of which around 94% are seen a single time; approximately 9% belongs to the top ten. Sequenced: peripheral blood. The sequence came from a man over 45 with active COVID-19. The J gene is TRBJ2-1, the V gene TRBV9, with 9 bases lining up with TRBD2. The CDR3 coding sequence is TGTGCCAGCAGCGTAGACCGCCTAGCGGGAACACGCAATGAGCAGTTCTTC. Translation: CASSVDRLAGTRNEQFF.